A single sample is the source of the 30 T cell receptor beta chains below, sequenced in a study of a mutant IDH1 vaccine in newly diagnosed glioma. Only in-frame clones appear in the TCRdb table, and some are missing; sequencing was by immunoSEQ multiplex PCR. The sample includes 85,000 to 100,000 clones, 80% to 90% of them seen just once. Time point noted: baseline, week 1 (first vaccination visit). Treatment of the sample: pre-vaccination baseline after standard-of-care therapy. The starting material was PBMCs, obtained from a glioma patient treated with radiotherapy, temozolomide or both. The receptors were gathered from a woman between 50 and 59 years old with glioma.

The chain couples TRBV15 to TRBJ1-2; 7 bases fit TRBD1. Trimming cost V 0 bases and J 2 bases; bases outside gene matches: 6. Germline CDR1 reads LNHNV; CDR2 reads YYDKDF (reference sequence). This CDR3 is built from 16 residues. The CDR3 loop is CATSRESPRGNYGYTF. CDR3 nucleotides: TGTGCCACCAGCAGAGAATCTCCCAGGGGGAACTATGGCTACACCTTC.

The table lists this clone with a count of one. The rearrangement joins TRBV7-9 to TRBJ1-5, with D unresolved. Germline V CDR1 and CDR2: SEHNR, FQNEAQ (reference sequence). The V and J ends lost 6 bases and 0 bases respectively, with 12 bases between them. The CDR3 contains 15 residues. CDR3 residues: CASSLAGSSNQPQHF. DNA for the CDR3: TGTGCCAGCAGTCTGGCGGGCAGTAGCAATCAGCCCCAGCATTTT.

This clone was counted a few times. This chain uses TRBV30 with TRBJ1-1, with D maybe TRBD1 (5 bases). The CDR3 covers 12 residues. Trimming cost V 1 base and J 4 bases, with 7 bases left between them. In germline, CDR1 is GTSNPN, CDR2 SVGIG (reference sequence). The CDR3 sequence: CAWSGDPTEAFF. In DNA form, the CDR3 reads TGTGCCTGGAGTGGGGACCCCACTGAAGCTTTCTTT.

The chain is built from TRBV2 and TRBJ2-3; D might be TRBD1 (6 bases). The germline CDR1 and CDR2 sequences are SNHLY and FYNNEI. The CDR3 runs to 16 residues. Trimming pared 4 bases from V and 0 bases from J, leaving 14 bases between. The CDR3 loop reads CASSARPGESTDTQYF. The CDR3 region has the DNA TGTGCCAGCAGTGCCCGCCCAGGGGAGAGCACAGATACGCAGTATTTT.

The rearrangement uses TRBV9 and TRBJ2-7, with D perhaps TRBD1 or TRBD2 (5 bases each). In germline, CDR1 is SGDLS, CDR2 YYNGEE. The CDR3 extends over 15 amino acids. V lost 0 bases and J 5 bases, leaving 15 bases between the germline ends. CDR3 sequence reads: CASSVAGGPVNEQYF. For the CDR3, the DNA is TGTGCCAGCAGCGTAGCTGGGGGACCGGTCAACGAGCAGTACTTC.

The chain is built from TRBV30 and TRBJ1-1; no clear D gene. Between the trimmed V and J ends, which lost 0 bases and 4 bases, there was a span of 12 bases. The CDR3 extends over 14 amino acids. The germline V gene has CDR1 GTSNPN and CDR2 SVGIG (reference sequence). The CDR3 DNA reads TGTGCCTGGAGTGTACTAGGGATCGGCACTGAAGCTTTCTTT. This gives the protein CAWSVLGIGTEAFF.

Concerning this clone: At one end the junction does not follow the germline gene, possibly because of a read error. CDR3 sequence: CASSFTWGESSNQPQHF. The CDR3 DNA follows: TGTGCTAGCAGCTTTACGTGGGGCGAGAGTAGCAATCAGCCCCAGCATTTT. The chain couples TRBV7-7 to TRBJ1-5, with D perhaps TRBD1 (5 bases). Germline V gene lookup returns CDR1 SSHAT and CDR2 FNYEAQ (reference sequence). The CDR3 is 17 amino acids.

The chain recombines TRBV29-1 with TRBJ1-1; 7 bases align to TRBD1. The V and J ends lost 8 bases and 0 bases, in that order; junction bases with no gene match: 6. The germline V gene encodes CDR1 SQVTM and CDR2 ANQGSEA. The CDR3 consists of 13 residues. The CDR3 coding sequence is TGCAGCCTCGCCCAGGGGGTGAACACTGAAGCTTTCTTT. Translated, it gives CSLAQGVNTEAFF.

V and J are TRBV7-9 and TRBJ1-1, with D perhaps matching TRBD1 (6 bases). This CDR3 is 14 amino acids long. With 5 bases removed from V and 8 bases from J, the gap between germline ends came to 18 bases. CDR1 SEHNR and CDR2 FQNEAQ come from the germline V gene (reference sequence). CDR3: CASSQQRYGGEAFF. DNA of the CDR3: TGTGCCAGCAGCCAACAGAGGTATGGGGGCGAAGCTTTCTTT.

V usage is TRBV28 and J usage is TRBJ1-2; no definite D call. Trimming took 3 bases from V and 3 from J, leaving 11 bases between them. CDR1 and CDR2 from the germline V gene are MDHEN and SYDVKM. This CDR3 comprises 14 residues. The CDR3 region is CASSFDAGDYGYTF. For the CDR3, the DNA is TGTGCCAGCAGTTTTGATGCCGGGGACTATGGCTACACCTTC.

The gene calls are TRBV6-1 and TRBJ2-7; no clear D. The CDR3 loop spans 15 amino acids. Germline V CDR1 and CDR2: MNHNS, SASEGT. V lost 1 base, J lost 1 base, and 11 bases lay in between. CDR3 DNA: TGTGCCAGCAGTGAAGGGGGTTTAGGTTCCTACGAGCAGTACTTC. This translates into CASSEGGLGSYEQYF.

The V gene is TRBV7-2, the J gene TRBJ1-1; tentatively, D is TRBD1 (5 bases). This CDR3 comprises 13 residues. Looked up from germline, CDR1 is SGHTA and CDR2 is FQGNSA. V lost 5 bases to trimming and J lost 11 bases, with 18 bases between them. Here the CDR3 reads CASSLRSVGDAFF. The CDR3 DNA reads TGTGCCAGCAGCCTCCGGTCTGTGGGGGACGCTTTCTTT.

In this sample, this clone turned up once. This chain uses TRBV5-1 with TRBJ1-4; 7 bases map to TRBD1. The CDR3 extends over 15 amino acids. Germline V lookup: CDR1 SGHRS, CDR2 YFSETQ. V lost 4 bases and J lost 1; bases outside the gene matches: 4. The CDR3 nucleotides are TGCGCCAGCAGCGCGGGGGACAGAACTAATGAAAAACTGTTTTTT. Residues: CASSAGDRTNEKLFF.

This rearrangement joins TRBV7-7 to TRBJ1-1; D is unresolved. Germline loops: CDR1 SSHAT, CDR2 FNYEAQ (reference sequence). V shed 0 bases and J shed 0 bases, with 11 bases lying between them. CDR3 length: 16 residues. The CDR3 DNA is TGTGCCAGCAGCTTAGCATATCCAGACTTGAACACTGAAGCTTTCTTT. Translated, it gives CASSLAYPDLNTEAFF.

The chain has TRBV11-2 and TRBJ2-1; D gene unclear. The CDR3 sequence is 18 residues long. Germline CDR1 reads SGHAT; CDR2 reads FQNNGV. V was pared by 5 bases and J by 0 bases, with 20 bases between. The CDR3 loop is CASSPWAIQFGSYNEQFF. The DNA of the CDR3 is TGTGCCAGCAGCCCCTGGGCAATCCAATTCGGCTCCTACAATGAGCAGTTCTTC.

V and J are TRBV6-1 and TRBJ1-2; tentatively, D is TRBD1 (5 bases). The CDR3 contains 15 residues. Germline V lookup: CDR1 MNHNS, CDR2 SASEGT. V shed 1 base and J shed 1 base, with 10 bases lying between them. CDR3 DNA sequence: TGTGCCAGCAGTGAAGGAGGGGAGCTTAACTATGGCTACACCTTC. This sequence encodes CASSEGGELNYGYTF.

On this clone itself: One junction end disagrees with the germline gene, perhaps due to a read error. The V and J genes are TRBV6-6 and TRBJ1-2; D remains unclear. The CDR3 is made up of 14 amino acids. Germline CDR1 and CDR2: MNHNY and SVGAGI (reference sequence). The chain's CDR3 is CASSYSSGHYPADF. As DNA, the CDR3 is TGTGCCAGCAGTTACTCAAGCGGGCATTACCCCGCAGACTTC.

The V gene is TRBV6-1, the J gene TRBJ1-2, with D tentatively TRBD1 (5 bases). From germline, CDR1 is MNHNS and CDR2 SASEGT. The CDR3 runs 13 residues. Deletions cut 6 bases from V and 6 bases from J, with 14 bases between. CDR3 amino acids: CASRGLKSDGYTF. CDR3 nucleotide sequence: TGTGCCAGCAGGGGGCTTAAGTCTGATGGCTACACCTTC.

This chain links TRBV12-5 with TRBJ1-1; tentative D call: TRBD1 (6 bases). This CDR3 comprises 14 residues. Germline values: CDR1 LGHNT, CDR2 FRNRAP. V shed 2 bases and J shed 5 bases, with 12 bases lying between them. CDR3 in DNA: TGTGCTAGTGGTTTGTTCGGGGGCTTGACTGAAGCTTTCTTT. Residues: CASGLFGGLTEAFF.

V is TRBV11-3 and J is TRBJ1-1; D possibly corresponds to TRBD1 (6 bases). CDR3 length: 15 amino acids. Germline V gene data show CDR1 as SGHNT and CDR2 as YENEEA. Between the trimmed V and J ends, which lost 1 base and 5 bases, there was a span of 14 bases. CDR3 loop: CASSLGGGLGTEAFF. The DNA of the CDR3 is TGTGCCAGCAGCTTAGGTGGGGGGCTGGGAACTGAAGCTTTCTTT. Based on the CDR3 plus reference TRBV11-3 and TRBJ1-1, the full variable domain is EAGVVQSPRYKIIEKKQPVAFWCNPISGHNTLYWYLQNLGQGPELLIRYENEEAVDDSQLPKDRFSAERLKGVDSTLKIQPAELGDSAVYLCASSLGGGLGTEAFFGQGTRLTVV.

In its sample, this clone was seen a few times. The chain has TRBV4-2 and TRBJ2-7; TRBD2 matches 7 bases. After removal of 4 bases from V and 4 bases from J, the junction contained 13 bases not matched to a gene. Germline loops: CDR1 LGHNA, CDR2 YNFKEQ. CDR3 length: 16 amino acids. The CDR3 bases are TGTGCCAGCAGCCCTCAATCGACTAGCTCCTGGTACGAGCAGTACTTC. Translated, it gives CASSPQSTSSWYEQYF.

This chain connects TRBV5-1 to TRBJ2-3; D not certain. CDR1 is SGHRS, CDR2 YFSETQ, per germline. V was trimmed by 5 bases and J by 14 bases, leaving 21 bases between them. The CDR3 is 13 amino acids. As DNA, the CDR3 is TGCGCCAGCAGGATCAGACCGGGCCGCAGCCGGTATTTT. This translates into CASRIRPGRSRYF. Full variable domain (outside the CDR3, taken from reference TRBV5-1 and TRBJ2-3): KAGVTQTPRYLIKTRGQQVTLSCSPISGHRSVSWYQQTPGQGLQFLFEYFSETQRNKGNFPGRFSGRQFSNSRSEMNVSTLELGDSALYLCASRIRPGRSRYFGPGTRLTVL.

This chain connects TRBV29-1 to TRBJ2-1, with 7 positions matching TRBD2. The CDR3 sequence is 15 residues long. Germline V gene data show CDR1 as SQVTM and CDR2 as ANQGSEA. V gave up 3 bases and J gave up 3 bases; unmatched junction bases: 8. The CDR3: CSVDSLLAVYNEQFF. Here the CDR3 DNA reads TGCAGCGTTGATTCCCTCCTAGCGGTCTACAATGAGCAGTTCTTC.

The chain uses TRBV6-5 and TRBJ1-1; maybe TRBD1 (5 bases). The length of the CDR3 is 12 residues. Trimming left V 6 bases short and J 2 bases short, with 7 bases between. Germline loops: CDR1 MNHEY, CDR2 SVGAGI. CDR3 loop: CASSGANTEAFF. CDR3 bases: TGTGCCAGCAGCGGGGCAAACACTGAAGCTTTCTTT.

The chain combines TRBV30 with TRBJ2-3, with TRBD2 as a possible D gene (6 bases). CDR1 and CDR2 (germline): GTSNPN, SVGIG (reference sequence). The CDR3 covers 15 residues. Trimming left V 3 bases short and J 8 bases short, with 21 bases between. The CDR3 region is CAWRERGSLGGTQYF. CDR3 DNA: TGTGCCTGGAGGGAGAGAGGTTCATTGGGGGGTACGCAGTATTTT.

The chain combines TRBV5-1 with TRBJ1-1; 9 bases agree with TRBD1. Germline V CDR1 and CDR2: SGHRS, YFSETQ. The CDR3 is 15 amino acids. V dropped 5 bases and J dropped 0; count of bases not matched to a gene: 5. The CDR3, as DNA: TGCGCCAGCAGACGGACAGGGGCCATGAACACTGAAGCTTTCTTT. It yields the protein CASRRTGAMNTEAFF.

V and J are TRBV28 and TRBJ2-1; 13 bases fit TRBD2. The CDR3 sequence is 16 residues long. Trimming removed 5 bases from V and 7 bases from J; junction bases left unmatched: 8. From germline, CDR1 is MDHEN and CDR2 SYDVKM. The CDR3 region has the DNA TGTGCCAGCAGTCCGCGGGCGGGACTAGCGGGGAATGAGCAGTTCTTC. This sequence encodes CASSPRAGLAGNEQFF.

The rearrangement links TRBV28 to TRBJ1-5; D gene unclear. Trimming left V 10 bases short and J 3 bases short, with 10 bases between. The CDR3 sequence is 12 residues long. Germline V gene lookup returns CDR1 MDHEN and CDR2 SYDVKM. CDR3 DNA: TGTGCCACGGGCCGTTACAATCAGCCCCAGCATTTT. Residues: CATGRYNQPQHF.

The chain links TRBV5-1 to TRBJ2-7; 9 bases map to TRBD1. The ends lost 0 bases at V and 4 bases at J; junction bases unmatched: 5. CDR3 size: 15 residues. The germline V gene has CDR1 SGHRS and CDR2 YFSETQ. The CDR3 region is CASSLEGTGLYEQYF. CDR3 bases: TGCGCCAGCAGCTTGGAAGGGACAGGGCTTTACGAGCAGTACTTC.

The CDR3 reads CATSREYGAASYNEQFF. The CDR3 nucleotides read TGTGCCACCAGCAGAGAGTACGGAGCAGCCTCCTACAATGAGCAGTTCTTC. V usage is TRBV15 and J usage is TRBJ2-1; no clear D. This CDR3 is 17 amino acids long. Germline V gives CDR1 LNHNV, CDR2 YYDKDF (reference sequence). Trimming removed 0 bases at V and 0 bases at J, with 12 bases between.